This T cell receptor (beta chain) was obtained from a study of cytomegalovirus exposure and HLA in healthy donors. Study conclusions and caveats: Reportedly, diagnosis of cytomegalovirus status by the classifier showed high specificity and sensitivity.

This CDR3 spans 17 amino acids. V dropped 3 bases and J dropped 4 bases, with 19 bases sitting between them. CDR1 and CDR2 (germline): SGHTA, FQGNSA. In regard to this clone: Its specificity is unknown.

TCRdb's table, derived via immunoSEQ multiplex PCR, lists solely in-frame clones and lacks some. The table has under 100,000 clones, around 95% seen once. V and J are TRBV7-2 and TRBJ1-3; possibly TRBD1 for D (6 bases). Input material: PBMCs. The origin of this receptor is a woman aged 18-29 years in good health and CMV-seronegative. The CDR3 DNA follows: TGTGCCAGCAGCTTGCCATACAGGGTTTCGGGAGGAAACACCATATATTTT. It encodes CASSLPYRVSGGNTIYF. Combining the CDR3 with reference TRBV7-2 and TRBJ1-3 gives the whole variable domain GAGVSQSPSNKVTEKGKDVELRCDPISGHTALYWYRQSLGQGLEFLIYFQGNSAPDKSGLPSDRFSAERTGGSVSTLTIQRTQQEDSAVYLCASSLPYRVSGGNTIYFGEGSWLTVV.